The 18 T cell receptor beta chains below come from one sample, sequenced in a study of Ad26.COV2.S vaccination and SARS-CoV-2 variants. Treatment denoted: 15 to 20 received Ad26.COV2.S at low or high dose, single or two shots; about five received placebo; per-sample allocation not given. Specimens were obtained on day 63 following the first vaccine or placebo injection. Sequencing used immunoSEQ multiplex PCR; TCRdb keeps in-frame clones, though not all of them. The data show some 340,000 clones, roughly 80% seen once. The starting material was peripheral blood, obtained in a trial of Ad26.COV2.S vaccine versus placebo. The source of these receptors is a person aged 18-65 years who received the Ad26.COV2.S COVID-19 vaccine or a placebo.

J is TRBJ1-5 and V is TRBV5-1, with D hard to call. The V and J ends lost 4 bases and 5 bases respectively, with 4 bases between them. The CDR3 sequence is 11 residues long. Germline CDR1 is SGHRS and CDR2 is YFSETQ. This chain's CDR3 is CASSPDQPQHF. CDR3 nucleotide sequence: TGCGCCAGCAGCCCTGATCAGCCCCAGCATTTT.

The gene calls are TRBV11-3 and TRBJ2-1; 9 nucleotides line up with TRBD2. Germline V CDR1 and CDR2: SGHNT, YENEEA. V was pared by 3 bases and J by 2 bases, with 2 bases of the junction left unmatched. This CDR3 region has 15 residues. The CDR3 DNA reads TGTGCCAGCAGCTTGAGCGGGGGGCCCTACAATGAGCAGTTCTTC. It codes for CASSLSGGPYNEQFF.

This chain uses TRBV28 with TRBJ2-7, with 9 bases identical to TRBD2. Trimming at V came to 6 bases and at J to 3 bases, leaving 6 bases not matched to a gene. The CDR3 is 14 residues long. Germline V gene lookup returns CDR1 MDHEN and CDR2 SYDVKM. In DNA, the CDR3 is TGTGCCAGCAGAAATAGCGGGGGAAACTACGAGCAGTACTTC. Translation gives CASRNSGGNYEQYF. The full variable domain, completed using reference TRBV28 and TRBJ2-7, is DVKVTQSSRYLVKRTGEKVFLECVQDMDHENMFWYRQDPGLGLRLIYFSYDVKMKEKGDIPEGYSVSREKKERFSLILESASTNQTSMYLCASRNSGGNYEQYFGPGTRLTVT.

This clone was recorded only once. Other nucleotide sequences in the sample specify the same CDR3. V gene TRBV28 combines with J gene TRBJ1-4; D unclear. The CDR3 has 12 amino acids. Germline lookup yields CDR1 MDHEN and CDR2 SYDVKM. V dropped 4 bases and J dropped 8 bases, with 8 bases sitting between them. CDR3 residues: CASSSLGEKLFF. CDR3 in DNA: TGTGCCAGCAGTTCCCTGGGGGAAAAACTGTTTTTT. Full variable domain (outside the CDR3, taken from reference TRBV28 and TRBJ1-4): DVKVTQSSRYLVKRTGEKVFLECVQDMDHENMFWYRQDPGLGLRLIYFSYDVKMKEKGDIPEGYSVSREKKERFSLILESASTNQTSMYLCASSSLGEKLFFGSGTQLSVL.

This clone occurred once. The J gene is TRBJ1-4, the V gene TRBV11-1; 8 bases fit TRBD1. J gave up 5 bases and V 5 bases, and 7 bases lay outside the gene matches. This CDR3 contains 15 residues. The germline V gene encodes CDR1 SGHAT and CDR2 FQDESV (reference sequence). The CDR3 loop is CASSTGQEMNEKLFF. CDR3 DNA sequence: TGTGCCAGCAGCACGGGACAGGAAATGAATGAAAAACTGTTTTTT.

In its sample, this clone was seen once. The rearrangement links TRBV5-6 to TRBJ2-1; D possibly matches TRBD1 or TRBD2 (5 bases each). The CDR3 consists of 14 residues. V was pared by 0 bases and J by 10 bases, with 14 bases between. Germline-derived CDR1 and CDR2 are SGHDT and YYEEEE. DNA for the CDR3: TGTGCCAGCAGCTTGGGAGGGACGCCGATAGAGCAGTTCTTC. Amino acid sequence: CASSLGGTPIEQFF.

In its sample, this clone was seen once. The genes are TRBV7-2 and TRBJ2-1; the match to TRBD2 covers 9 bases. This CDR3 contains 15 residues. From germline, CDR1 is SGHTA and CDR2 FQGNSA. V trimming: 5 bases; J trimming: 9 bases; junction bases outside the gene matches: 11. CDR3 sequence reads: CASSLWTSVGSEQFF. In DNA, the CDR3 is TGTGCCAGCAGCCTATGGACTAGCGTCGGGAGTGAGCAGTTCTTC. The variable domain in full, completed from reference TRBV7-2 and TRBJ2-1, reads GAGVSQSPSNKVTEKGKDVELRCDPISGHTALYWYRQSLGQGLEFLIYFQGNSAPDKSGLPSDRFSAERTGGSVSTLTIQRTQQEDSAVYLCASSLWTSVGSEQFFGPGTRLTVL.

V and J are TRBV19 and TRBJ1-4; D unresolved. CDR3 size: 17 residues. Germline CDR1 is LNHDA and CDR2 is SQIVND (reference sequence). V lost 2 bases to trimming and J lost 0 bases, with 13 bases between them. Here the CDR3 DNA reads TGTGCCAGTAGTATACACCCCCCCGGGGCAACTAATGAAAAACTGTTTTTT. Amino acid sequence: CASSIHPPGATNEKLFF.

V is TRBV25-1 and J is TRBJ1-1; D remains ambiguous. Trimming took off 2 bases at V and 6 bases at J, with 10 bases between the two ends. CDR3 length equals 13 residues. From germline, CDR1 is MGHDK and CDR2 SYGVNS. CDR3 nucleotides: TGTGCCAGCAGTGAAGGGGTCGGACCTGAAGCTTTCTTT. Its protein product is CASSEGVGPEAFF. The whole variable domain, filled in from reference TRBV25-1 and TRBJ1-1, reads EADIYQTPRYLVIGTGKKITLECSQTMGHDKMYWYQQDPGMELHLIHYSYGVNSTEKGDLSSESTVSRIRTEHFPLTLESARPSHTSQYLCASSEGVGPEAFFGQGTRLTVV.

The CDR3 DNA reads as TGTGCCAGCAGTGAATTGGGGGCAGGCTACACCTTC. Protein sequence: CASSELGAGYTF. The gene calls are TRBV2 and TRBJ1-2; maybe TRBD1 (6 bases). The CDR3 consists of 12 residues. V lost 2 bases to trimming and J lost 8 bases, with 9 bases between them. Germline V lookup: CDR1 SNHLY, CDR2 FYNNEI.

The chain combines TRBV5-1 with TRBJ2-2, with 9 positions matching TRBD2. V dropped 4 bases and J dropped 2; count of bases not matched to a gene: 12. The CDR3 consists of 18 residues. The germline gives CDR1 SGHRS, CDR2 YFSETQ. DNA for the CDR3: TGCGCCAGCAGCATAGCTCCTAGTAGCGGGAGAAACACCGGGGAGCTGTTTTTT. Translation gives CASSIAPSSGRNTGELFF.

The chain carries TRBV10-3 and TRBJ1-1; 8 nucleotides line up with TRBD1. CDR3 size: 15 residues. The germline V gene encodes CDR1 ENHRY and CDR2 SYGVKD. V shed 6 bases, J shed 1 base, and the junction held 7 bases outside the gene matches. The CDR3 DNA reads TGTGCCATCAGCAGGGGGCAGTCTGGGAACACTGAAGCTTTCTTT. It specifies CAISRGQSGNTEAFF.

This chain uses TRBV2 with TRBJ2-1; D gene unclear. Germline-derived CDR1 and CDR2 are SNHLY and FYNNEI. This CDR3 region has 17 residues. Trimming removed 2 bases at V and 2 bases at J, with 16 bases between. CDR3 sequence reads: CASSEHLSLWPYNEQFF. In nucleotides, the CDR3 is TGTGCCAGCAGTGAACATCTCTCTTTGTGGCCCTACAATGAGCAGTTCTTC. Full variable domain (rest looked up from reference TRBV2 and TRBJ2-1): EPEVTQTPSHQVTQMGQEVILRCVPISNHLYFYWYRQILGQKVEFLVSFYNNEISEKSEIFDDQFSVERPDGSNFTLKIRSTKLEDSAMYFCASSEHLSLWPYNEQFFGPGTRLTVL.

CDR3 coding DNA: TGTGCCAGCAGCCAAAATCTAGCGGGGATCACCGGGGAGCTGTTTTTT. It is translated as CASSQNLAGITGELFF. J is TRBJ2-2 and V is TRBV7-2; 9 nucleotides align to TRBD2. The V gene end was trimmed by 5 bases and the J gene end by 4 bases; junction bases not matched to a gene: 8. The CDR3 loop spans 16 amino acids. The V gene's germline CDR1 is SGHTA and CDR2 FQGNSA.

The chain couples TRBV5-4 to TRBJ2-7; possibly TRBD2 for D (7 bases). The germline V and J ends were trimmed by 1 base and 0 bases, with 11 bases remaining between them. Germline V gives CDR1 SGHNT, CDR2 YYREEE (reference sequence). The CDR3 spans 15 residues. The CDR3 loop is CASSLNGGLSYEQYF. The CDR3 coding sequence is TGTGCCAGCAGCTTGAACGGGGGGCTCTCCTACGAGCAGTACTTC.

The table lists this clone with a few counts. CDR3 sequence (DNA): TGTGCCAGCAGCTGGGACAGGGAAACCTACGAGCAGTACTTC. Its protein product is CASSWDRETYEQYF. The genes are TRBV5-8 and TRBJ2-7, with TRBD1 identical over 9 bases. This CDR3 has 14 residues. CDR1 is SGHTS, CDR2 YDEGEE, per germline. V shed 3 bases and J 2 bases; nucleotides not matched to a gene: 3.

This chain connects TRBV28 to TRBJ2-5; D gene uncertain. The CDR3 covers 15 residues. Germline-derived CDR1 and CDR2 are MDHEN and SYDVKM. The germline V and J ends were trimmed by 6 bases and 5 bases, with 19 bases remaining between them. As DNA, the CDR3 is TGTGCCAGCAGGACCGCAGCTGGAAGTCGGGAGACCCAGTACTTC. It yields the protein CASRTAAGSRETQYF.

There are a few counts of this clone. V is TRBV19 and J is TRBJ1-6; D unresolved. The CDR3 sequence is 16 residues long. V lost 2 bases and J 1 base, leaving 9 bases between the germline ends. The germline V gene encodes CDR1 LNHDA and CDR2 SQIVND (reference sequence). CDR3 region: CASSITPGSYNSPLHF. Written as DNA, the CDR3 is TGTGCCAGTAGTATAACTCCGGGGTCCTATAATTCACCCCTCCACTTT.